The subject of this entry is one T cell receptor beta chain. Its antigen is still unknown. Method: immunoSEQ multiplex PCR; TCRdb's copy keeps in-frame clones and lacks some. The sample holds approximately 67,000 clones, approximately 90% seen once. This sample is drawn from a study of OX40 agonist ivuxolimab in advanced cancers. Across the whole study: Patients got intravenous ivuxolimab at 0.01 to 10 mg/kg every 2 weeks.

Germline V lookup: CDR1 SEHNR, CDR2 FQNEAQ (reference sequence). The CDR3 totals 16 residues. Trimming removed 4 bases at V and 3 bases at J, with 18 bases between. Findings of the study overall: In general, CD8+ T cells held more expanded clones than CD4+ did, on average.

This TCR was recovered from an adult with an advanced solid tumor such as melanoma, head and neck, liver or kidney cancer. The chain recombines TRBV7-9 with TRBJ1-2; tentative D call: TRBD1 (6 bases). Source: CD4+ or CD8+ T cells sorted from blood, taken in a trial of the OX40 agonist ivuxolimab. The CDR3 region is CASSSNAGTTDYGYTF. The CDR3 coding sequence is TGTGCCAGCAGCTCGAACGCCGGGACAACGGACTATGGCTACACCTTC.